One sample yielded the 29 T cell receptor beta chains listed below, sequenced in a study of T cell repertoires in cytomegalovirus infection. TCRdb itself ran the reads through MiXCR, one entry per CDR3 protein. Of a few hundred thousand distinct CDR3 sequences in the sample, approximately 17% were seen once. The sequenced material came from CD8+ T cells from PBMCs. All receptors derive from a human donor in good health (CMV status not recorded). Some clones in this sample may be carry-over from other donors' samples.

This clonotype came up a few times. This chain uses TRBV7-8 with TRBJ2-1; 9 bases line up with TRBD1. J gave up 2 bases and V 0 bases, and 2 bases lay outside the gene matches. The CDR3 contains 16 residues. Germline V gene lookup returns CDR1 SGHVS and CDR2 FQNEAQ. The CDR3 sequence is CASSLAGQGTYNEQFF. CDR3 DNA: TGTGCCAGCAGCTTAGCGGGACAGGGCACCTACAATGAGCAGTTCTTC. Full variable domain (missing parts from reference TRBV7-8 and TRBJ2-1): GAGVSQSPRYKVAKRGQDVALRCDPISGHVSLFWYQQALGQGPEFLTYFQNEAQLDKSGLPSDRFFAERPEGSVSTLKIQRTQQEDSAVYLCASSLAGQGTYNEQFFGPGTRLTVL.

The rearrangement links TRBV10-3 to TRBJ2-3; D remains ambiguous. There are 16 residues in the CDR3. Trimming pared 2 bases from V and 0 bases from J, leaving 12 bases between. Looked up from germline, CDR1 is ENHRY and CDR2 is SYGVKD. Here the CDR3 reads CAISEKWIISTDTQYF. CDR3 coding DNA: TGTGCCATCAGTGAGAAGTGGATTATTAGCACAGATACGCAGTATTTT.

This clonotype was recorded at least ten times. The V and J genes are TRBV4-1 and TRBJ1-6, with D unresolved. The CDR3 covers 14 residues. Germline loops: CDR1 MGHRA, CDR2 YSYEKL. V lost 1 base and J lost 7, with 8 bases in between. This CDR3 reads CASSQVGENSPLHF. CDR3 bases: TGCGCCAGCAGCCAAGTGGGTGAGAATTCACCCCTCCACTTT.

The table lists this clonotype with many counts. The V gene is TRBV7-9, the J gene TRBJ2-7; no firm D call. Per the germline V gene, CDR1 is SEHNR and CDR2 is FQNEAQ (reference sequence). Trimming removed 6 bases at V and 0 bases at J, with 15 bases between. The CDR3 totals 15 residues. This CDR3 reads CASSISAQDSYEQYF. CDR3 DNA sequence: TGTGCCAGCAGTATTTCCGCCCAGGACTCCTACGAGCAGTACTTC. The full variable domain, completed using reference TRBV7-9 and TRBJ2-7, is DTGVSQNPRHKITKRGQNVTFRCDPISEHNRLYWYRQTLGQGPEFLTYFQNEAQLEKSRLLSDRFSAERPKGSFSTLEIQRTEQGDSAMYLCASSISAQDSYEQYFGPGTRLTVT.

This clonotype was found many times. The chain couples TRBV7-6 to TRBJ2-1; D is unresolved. The CDR3 contains 13 residues. V was cut by 2 bases and J by 8 bases, with 10 bases left in between. The germline gives CDR1 SGHVS, CDR2 FNYEAQ. CDR3: CASSLNLVHEQFF. CDR3 sequence (DNA): TGTGCCAGCAGCTTAAATCTCGTCCATGAGCAGTTCTTC.

This clonotype has ten or more counts. The chain is built from TRBV7-2 and TRBJ1-2; TRBD1 might be the D (5 bases). The V gene's germline CDR1 is SGHTA and CDR2 FQGNSA. V dropped 3 bases and J dropped 2 bases, with 13 bases sitting between them. The CDR3 runs to 15 residues. In nucleotides, the CDR3 is TGTGCCAGCAGCTTTTATGACAGCGAAAACTATGGCTACACCTTC. This encodes CASSFYDSENYGYTF.

The chain uses TRBV6-5 and TRBJ2-1, with 7 nucleotides matching TRBD1. Looked up from germline, CDR1 is MNHEY and CDR2 is SVGAGI. The V segment lost 5 bases and the J segment 3 bases; nucleotides outside the gene matches: 7. CDR3 length: 15 residues. CDR3: CASSLDRVGYNEQFF. The DNA for the CDR3 is TGTGCCAGCAGTCTCGACAGGGTAGGCTACAATGAGCAGTTCTTC.

This clonotype appeared many times. V is TRBV7-8 and J is TRBJ1-1, with D possibly TRBD1 on 5 matching bases. The CDR3 covers 16 residues. Between the trimmed V and J ends, which lost 1 base and 10 bases, there was a span of 22 bases. Germline assignment: CDR1 SGHVS and CDR2 FQNEAQ. CDR3 DNA sequence: TGTGCCAGCAGCTTAGGGTCCGAGACAAGTAGTAGGGGAGCTTTCTTT. This encodes CASSLGSETSSRGAFF.

This clonotype was seen a single time. The chain combines TRBV29-1 with TRBJ2-1; 7 bases line up with TRBD1. V dropped 4 bases and J dropped 16; count of bases not matched to a gene: 7. CDR1 is SQVTM, CDR2 ANQGSEA, per germline. The CDR3 has 10 amino acids. The CDR3 here is CSVGGTAVFF. In DNA, the CDR3 is TGCAGCGTTGGAGGGACAGCCGTTTTCTTC.

This clonotype occurred a few times. The germline gene is not matched at one end of the junction; a read error may be the cause. V gene TRBV4-1 combines with J gene TRBJ2-7; D perhaps matches TRBD1 (6 bases). Germline lookup yields CDR1 MGHRA and CDR2 YSYEKL. The CDR3 runs 15 residues. CDR3 sequence: CASSQVLGATYEQYF. CDR3 nucleotides: TGTGCCAGCAGCCAAGTGTTGGGGGCTACTTACGAGCAGTACTTC.

The genes are TRBV20-1 and TRBJ2-3; D not certain. The germline V and J ends were trimmed by 3 bases and 2 bases, with 9 bases remaining between them. The germline V gene encodes CDR1 DFQATT and CDR2 SNEGSKA (reference sequence). The CDR3 covers 13 residues. This CDR3 is CSASSSVTDTQYF. The CDR3 DNA sequence: TGCAGTGCTAGTTCTTCGGTCACAGATACGCAGTATTTT.

Only a few counts were recorded for this clonotype. The rearrangement links TRBV6-2 or TRBV6-3 to TRBJ2-6; D gene unclear. Trimming shortened V by 3 bases and J by 0 bases, and 6 bases separated the two germline ends. The length of the CDR3 is 15 residues. Germline V CDR1 and CDR2: MNHEY, SVGEGT. This chain's CDR3 is CASSYWGSGANVLTF. The CDR3 DNA is TGTGCCAGCAGTTATTGGGGCTCTGGGGCCAACGTCCTGACTTTC.

This clonotype was seen repeatedly, ten times or more. The rearrangement links TRBV6-1 to TRBJ1-3, with D tentatively TRBD1 (5 bases). The CDR3 contains 16 residues. The V gene lost 6 bases and the J gene lost 2 bases, with 17 bases spanning the gap. CDR1 and CDR2 from the germline V gene are MNHNS and SASEGT. This CDR3 is CASRAIDRGTGNTIYF. CDR3 nucleotides: TGTGCCAGCAGAGCTATCGACAGAGGGACTGGAAACACCATATATTTT.

The sample holds many counts of this clonotype. The chain carries TRBV7-2 and TRBJ1-2, with TRBD1 matching 8 bases. Trimming cost V 4 bases and J 7 bases; bases outside gene matches: 11. The CDR3 is 15 amino acids. Germline V gives CDR1 SGHTA, CDR2 FQGNSA. The CDR3 DNA reads as TGTGCCAGCAGCTCCCTCGGACAGGGAAGGGTTGGCTACACCTTC. This gives the protein CASSSLGQGRVGYTF.

This clonotype has a single count. The chain links TRBV5-8 to TRBJ2-5, with D perhaps TRBD1 or TRBD2 (5 bases each). Germline-derived CDR1 and CDR2 are SGHTS and YDEGEE. The CDR3 has 14 amino acids. Trimming took 1 base from V and 5 from J, leaving 12 bases between them. The chain's CDR3 is CASSLHAGDETQYF. In nucleotides, the CDR3 is TGTGCCAGCAGCTTGCATGCTGGGGACGAGACCCAGTACTTC.

This chain uses TRBV5-1 with TRBJ1-2, with 8 nucleotides matching TRBD1. CDR1 is SGHRS and CDR2 is YFSETQ in the germline V gene. J was trimmed by 0 bases and V by 0 bases; bases with no gene match: 10. This CDR3 comprises 18 residues. CDR3 in amino acids: CASSLVGTGLAPNYGYTF. CDR3 DNA sequence: TGCGCCAGCAGCTTGGTTGGGACAGGCCTTGCACCTAACTATGGCTACACCTTC.

This clonotype showed up many times. The chain has TRBV6-5 and TRBJ2-1, with TRBD1 as a possible D gene (5 bases). CDR1 MNHEY and CDR2 SVGAGI come from the germline V gene. The CDR3 extends over 13 amino acids. With 2 bases removed from V and 6 bases from J, the gap between germline ends came to 8 bases. The CDR3 sequence is CASSYGAGNEQFF. The CDR3 DNA is TGTGCCAGCAGTTACGGGGCCGGCAATGAGCAGTTCTTC.

The table lists this clonotype with a few counts. The CDR3 reads CASSPLSGEAFF. For the CDR3, the DNA is TGTGCCAGCAGTCCCCTTTCCGGTGAAGCTTTCTTT. The V call is TRBV6-6, the J call TRBJ1-1; D ambiguous. CDR1 and CDR2 (germline): MNHNY, SVGAGI (reference sequence). This CDR3 has 12 amino acids. Trimming removed 5 bases from V and 7 bases from J, with 11 bases in between.

This clonotype has a count of ten or more. The chain has TRBV7-2 and TRBJ1-2; D is possibly TRBD1 (5 bases). The CDR3 contains 14 residues. CDR1 and CDR2 (germline): SGHTA, FQGNSA. V was clipped by 1 base and J by 3 bases, with 9 bases between them. CDR3 in DNA: TGTGCCAGCAGCTTAGAAGACAGCTACTATGGCTACACCTTC. As protein: CASSLEDSYYGYTF.

The chain carries TRBV4-2 and TRBJ1-6, with a tentative D call TRBD1 (5 bases). CDR1 and CDR2 from the germline V gene are LGHNA and YNFKEQ. Trimming pared 0 bases from V and 8 bases from J, leaving 11 bases between. The CDR3 sequence is 15 residues long. This chain's CDR3 is CASSQDLGDYSPLHF. The CDR3, as DNA: TGTGCCAGCAGCCAAGATCTGGGGGATTATTCACCCCTCCACTTT.

The J gene is TRBJ2-7, the V gene TRBV7-9, with D maybe TRBD1 (5 bases). The CDR3 length is 14 residues. Trimming removed 5 bases from V and 0 bases from J, with 11 bases in between. The germline CDR1 and CDR2 sequences are SEHNR and FQNEAQ (reference sequence). In DNA, the CDR3 is TGTGCCAGCAGCCCACAGGTCAGCTCCTACGAGCAGTACTTC. This encodes CASSPQVSSYEQYF.

In this sample, this clonotype turned up a few times. The V gene is TRBV4-1, the J gene TRBJ2-2, with 11 nucleotides matching TRBD1. CDR3 length: 17 amino acids. Germline CDR1 MGHRA, CDR2 YSYEKL. The junction had 5 bases not matched to a gene; V was cut back by 4 bases and J by 1 base. The CDR3 bases are TGCGCCAGCAGCCGACTGGGACAGGGGGAGAACACCGGGGAGCTGTTTTTT. It translates to CASSRLGQGENTGELFF.

This clonotype was recorded at least ten times. V is TRBV7-9 and J is TRBJ2-1, with D tentatively TRBD2 (6 bases). Trimming shortened V by 4 bases and J by 13 bases, and 14 bases separated the two germline ends. CDR3 length: 12 amino acids. The germline gives CDR1 SEHNR, CDR2 FQNEAQ (reference sequence). This chain's CDR3 is CASSSSGGNQFF. In nucleotides, the CDR3 is TGTGCCAGCAGCTCCAGCGGAGGGAACCAGTTCTTC.

This clonotype was detected many times. V usage is TRBV7-2 and J usage is TRBJ2-2, with D tentatively TRBD2 (6 bases). The germline V and J ends were trimmed by 1 base and 5 bases, with 11 bases remaining between them. CDR1 SGHTA and CDR2 FQGNSA come from the germline V gene. This CDR3 is built from 15 residues. The CDR3 DNA sequence: TGTGCCAGCAGCTTAGTACTAGCTAGGACCGGGGAGCTGTTTTTT. It is translated as CASSLVLARTGELFF.

This clonotype was seen repeatedly, ten times or more. This chain uses TRBV4-1 with TRBJ2-1; 9 bases map to TRBD2. The CDR3 runs to 16 residues. Germline V lookup: CDR1 MGHRA, CDR2 YSYEKL. V lost 4 bases, J lost 4 bases, and 8 bases stayed unmatched. CDR3 DNA sequence: TGCGCCAGCAGCCCGGGACTAGCTTACGTTTACAATGAGCAGTTCTTC. Amino acids: CASSPGLAYVYNEQFF.

The table lists this clonotype with a few counts. The chain employs TRBV28 and TRBJ2-2; 7 bases are a match to TRBD2. With 5 bases clipped from V and 5 bases from J, the junction kept 2 bases outside the gene matches. CDR3 size: 13 residues. The V gene's germline CDR1 is MDHEN and CDR2 SYDVKM. The CDR3 nucleotides read TGTGCCAGCAGTGGGAGGGCTACCGGGGAGCTGTTTTTT. Amino acids: CASSGRATGELFF.

In this sample, this clonotype turned up a few times. The chain links TRBV15 to TRBJ2-3, with TRBD2 matching 10 bases. V gave up 0 bases and J gave up 2 bases; unmatched junction bases: 5. The CDR3 is made up of 17 amino acids. Germline CDR1 is LNHNV and CDR2 is YYDKDF (reference sequence). CDR3: CATSRDTLAGDTDTQYF. The DNA for the CDR3 is TGTGCCACCAGCAGAGACACCCTAGCGGGGGACACAGATACGCAGTATTTT.

At least ten counts were recorded for this clonotype. The chain employs TRBV7-6 and TRBJ2-1; D is possibly TRBD1 (6 bases). The V end lost 5 bases, the J end lost 1 base, and 9 bases lay between the germline ends. Per germline, CDR1 SGHVS and CDR2 FNYEAQ. The CDR3 has 14 amino acids. CDR3 sequence: CASSLQGSYNEQFF. For the CDR3, the DNA is TGTGCCAGCAGCCTACAGGGTTCCTACAATGAGCAGTTCTTC.

This clonotype came up a few times. One end of the junction varies from germline; a read error may be responsible. The chain couples TRBV18 to TRBJ2-7; TRBD2 matches at 8 bases. The CDR3 runs 16 residues. Germline V gene data show CDR1 as KGHSH and CDR2 as LQKENI. The DNA for the CDR3 is TGTGCCAGCTCAGCACCAACGGGAGGGAATATCTACGAGCAGTACTTC. Amino acids: CASSAPTGGNIYEQYF.